This T cell receptor beta chain is from a study of blood T cell repertoires in COVID-19. Looking at the study overall: Sites across the United States, Italy and Spain contributed samples from acute and convalescent COVID-19. PBMCs, B-cell-depleted T cells, or T cells were the source of the cDNA or gDNA that made up the material.

Original methodology: Amplified reference gene primers provided the basis for estimating nucleated cell counts. Here immunoSEQ multiplex PCR was the method, and the copy in TCRdb shows in-frame clones only, minus some. V and J calls and clone size are those listed in that table; D and trimming were worked out from the DNA. The top ten clones hold less than 3.5% of a sample with more than 300,000 clones, about 90% of them seen once. Germline-derived CDR1 and CDR2 are SGHDT and YYEEEE. Trimming removed 4 bases from V and 2 bases from J; junction bases left unmatched: 13. The CDR3 totals 17 residues. The sample consisted of peripheral blood. This sequence originates from a woman between 18 and 29 years old who had recovered from COVID-19. This rearrangement joins TRBV5-6 to TRBJ2-7, with TRBD1 identical over 9 bases. The CDR3 DNA follows: TGTGCCAGCAGCGATGAGCCGGGACAGGGTTACCCCTACGAGCAGTACGTC. Amino acids: CASSDEPGQGYPYEQYV.